This TCR beta chain was retrieved from a study of cytotoxic CD8 clonotypes in ibrutinib-treated CLL. Study in general: Responses: approximately 25 partial, 2 complete; after median roughly 68 months, about 14 stayed remitted, around twelve progressed. Broader study findings: Circulating CD8+ T-cell counts were tracked by baseline clonality, which exceeded that of age-matched healthy donors.

Profiling relied on immunoSEQ multiplex PCR, and the TCRdb table lists in-frame clones only, not all of them. Found here are hundreds of thousands of clones, under 70% of them singletons; the top ten hold under 8%. A remark on this clone: The antigen is not known.

V shed 5 bases and J shed 5 bases, with 10 bases lying between them. This CDR3 contains 14 residues. Germline V gene sequence: CDR1 SGHTA, CDR2 FQGNSA. This receptor was obtained from a human donor with chronic lymphocytic leukemia. The genes are TRBV7-2 and TRBJ1-6; the D is unclear. This sample comprised PBMCs, obtained after 36 months of ibrutinib treatment. CDR3 sequence reads: CASSPLQDNSPLHF. Written as DNA, the CDR3 is TGTGCCAGCAGCCCCCTTCAGGATAATTCACCCCTCCACTTT.